This T cell receptor beta chain was recovered during a study of a mutant IDH1 vaccine in newly diagnosed glioma. On the study more broadly: Patients were pretreated with radiotherapy, temozolomide, or both, mostly both. Study findings and constraints: There seemed to be no relation between pseudoprogression and changes in top peripheral T cell clonotypes.

Libraries were prepared by immunoSEQ multiplex PCR; TCRdb keeps only in-frame clonotypes and omits some of them. This table holds some 120,000 clones, about 80% found once. Concerning this clone itself: The antigen is not known.

The time point was: week 11, during vaccination. Vaccination used 300 ug of mutant IDH1 20-mer peptide per dose, with topical imiquimod. Trimming removed 2 bases at V and 9 bases at J, with 17 bases between. This CDR3 spans 15 amino acids. Germline CDR1 reads SGHNT; CDR2 reads YENEEA. This specimen consisted of PBMCs, obtained from a glioma patient whose treatment included an IDH1 peptide vaccine. V usage is TRBV11-3 and J usage is TRBJ2-1, with D possibly matching TRBD1 (5 bases). The clonotype originates from a middle-aged man with glioma. The CDR3: CASSLSTGPPSEQFF. For the CDR3, the DNA is TGTGCCAGCAGCTTAAGTACAGGACCTCCCAGTGAGCAGTTCTTC.